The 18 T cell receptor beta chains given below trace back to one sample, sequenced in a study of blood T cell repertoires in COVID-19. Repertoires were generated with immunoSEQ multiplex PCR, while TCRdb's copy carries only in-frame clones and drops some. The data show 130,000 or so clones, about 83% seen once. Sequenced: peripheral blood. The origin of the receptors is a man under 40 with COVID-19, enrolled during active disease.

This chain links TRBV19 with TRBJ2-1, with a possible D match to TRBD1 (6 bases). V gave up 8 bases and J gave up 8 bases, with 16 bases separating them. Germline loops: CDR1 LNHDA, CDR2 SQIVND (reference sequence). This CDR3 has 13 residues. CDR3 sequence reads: CASRKNQGYEQFF. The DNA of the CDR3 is TGTGCCAGTCGAAAAAACCAGGGGTATGAGCAGTTCTTC. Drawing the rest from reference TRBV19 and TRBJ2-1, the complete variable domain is DGGITQSPKYLFRKEGQNVTLSCEQNLNHDAMYWYRQDPGQGLRLIYYSQIVNDFQKGDIAEGYSVSREKKESFPLTVTSAQKNPTAFYLCASRKNQGYEQFFGPGTRLTVL.

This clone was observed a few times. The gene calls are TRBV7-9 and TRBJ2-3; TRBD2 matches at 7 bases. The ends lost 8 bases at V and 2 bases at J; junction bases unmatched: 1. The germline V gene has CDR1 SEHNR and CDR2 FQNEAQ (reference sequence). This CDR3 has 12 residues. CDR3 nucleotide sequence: TGTGCCAGCGGGACTACCACAGATACGCAGTATTTT. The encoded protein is CASGTTTDTQYF.

In DNA, the CDR3 is TGTGCCGGACAGGGACAGAACTATGGCTACACCTTC. Its protein is CAGQGQNYGYTF. The chain links TRBV30 to TRBJ1-2, with TRBD1 matching 8 bases. Germline CDR1 GTSNPN, CDR2 SVGIG (reference sequence). The junction had 4 bases not matched to a gene; V was cut back by 8 bases and J by 2 bases. The length of the CDR3 is 12 residues.

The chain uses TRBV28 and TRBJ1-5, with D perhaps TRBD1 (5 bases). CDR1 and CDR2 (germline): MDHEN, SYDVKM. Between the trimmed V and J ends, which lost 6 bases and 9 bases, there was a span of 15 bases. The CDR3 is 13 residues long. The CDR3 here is CASSLGQGTPQHF. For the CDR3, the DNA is TGTGCCAGCAGCCTGGGCCAGGGTACGCCCCAGCATTTT.

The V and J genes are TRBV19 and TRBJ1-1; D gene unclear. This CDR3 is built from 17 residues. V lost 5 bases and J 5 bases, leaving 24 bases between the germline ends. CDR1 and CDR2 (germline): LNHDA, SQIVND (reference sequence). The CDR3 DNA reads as TGTGCCAGTAGTCACGATCCCTACACGGAAGCGGGGACTGAAGCTTTCTTT. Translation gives CASSHDPYTEAGTEAFF.

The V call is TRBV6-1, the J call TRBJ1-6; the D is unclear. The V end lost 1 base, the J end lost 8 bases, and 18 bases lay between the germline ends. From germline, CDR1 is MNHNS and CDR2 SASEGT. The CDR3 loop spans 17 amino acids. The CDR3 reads CASSEENSRRADSPLHF. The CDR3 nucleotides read TGTGCCAGCAGTGAAGAGAACAGTCGAAGAGCCGATTCACCCCTCCACTTT.

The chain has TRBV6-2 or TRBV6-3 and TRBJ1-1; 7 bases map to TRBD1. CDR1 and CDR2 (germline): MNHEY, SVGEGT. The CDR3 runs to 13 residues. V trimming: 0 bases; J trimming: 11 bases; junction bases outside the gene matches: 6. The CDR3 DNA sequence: TGTGCCAGCAGTTACTCGGCGACAGGGCGTGCTTTCTTT. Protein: CASSYSATGRAFF.

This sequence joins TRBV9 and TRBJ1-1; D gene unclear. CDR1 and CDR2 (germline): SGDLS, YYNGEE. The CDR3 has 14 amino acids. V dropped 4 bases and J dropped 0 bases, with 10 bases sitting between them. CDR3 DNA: TGTGCCAGCAGCCCCCCAGGTATGAACACTGAAGCTTTCTTT. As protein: CASSPPGMNTEAFF.

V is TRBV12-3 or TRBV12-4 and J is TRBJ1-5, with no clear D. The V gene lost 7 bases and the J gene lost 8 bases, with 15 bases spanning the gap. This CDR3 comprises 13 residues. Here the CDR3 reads CASTYRSGEPQHF. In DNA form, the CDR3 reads TGTGCCAGCACTTATAGGAGTGGAGAGCCCCAGCATTTT.

The CDR3 loop is CASSYASGLEDQPQHF. In DNA, the CDR3 is TGTGCCAGCAGTTACGCTTCGGGGTTGGAGGATCAGCCCCAGCATTTT. The chain combines TRBV6-2 or TRBV6-3 with TRBJ1-5, with D hard to call. The germline CDR1 and CDR2 sequences are MNHEY and SVGEGT. V was cut by 2 bases and J by 5 bases, with 16 bases left in between. This CDR3 spans 16 amino acids.

The CDR3 spells CASSRLSRGRDNSPLHF. The CDR3 DNA reads TGTGCCAGTAGTAGGCTGAGCAGGGGACGGGATAATTCACCCCTCCACTTT. J is TRBJ1-6 and V is TRBV19; perhaps TRBD1 as D (6 bases). Germline V CDR1 and CDR2: LNHDA, SQIVND (reference sequence). Trimming stripped 4 bases from V and 5 bases from J, with 18 bases between. This CDR3 comprises 17 residues. The full variable domain, rest sourced from reference TRBV19 and TRBJ1-6, is DGGITQSPKYLFRKEGQNVTLSCEQNLNHDAMYWYRQDPGQGLRLIYYSQIVNDFQKGDIAEGYSVSREKKESFPLTVTSAQKNPTAFYLCASSRLSRGRDNSPLHFGNGTRLTVT.

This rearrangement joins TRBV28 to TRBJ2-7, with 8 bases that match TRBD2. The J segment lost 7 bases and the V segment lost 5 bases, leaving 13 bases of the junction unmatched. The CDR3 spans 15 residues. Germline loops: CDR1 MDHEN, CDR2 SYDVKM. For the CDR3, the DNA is TGTGCCAGCAGTCCCTTTAACGGGAGGGCCGGGGAGCAGTACTTC. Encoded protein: CASSPFNGRAGEQYF.

The CDR3 DNA is TGCAGTGCTAGTAATCGACAGGGGGCCGGTGGCTACACCTTC. Translation gives CSASNRQGAGGYTF. The V call is TRBV20-1, the J call TRBJ1-2, with 10 bases fitting TRBD1. V lost 3 bases and J lost 7; bases outside the gene matches: 8. The CDR3 loop spans 14 amino acids. From germline, CDR1 is DFQATT and CDR2 SNEGSKA (reference sequence).

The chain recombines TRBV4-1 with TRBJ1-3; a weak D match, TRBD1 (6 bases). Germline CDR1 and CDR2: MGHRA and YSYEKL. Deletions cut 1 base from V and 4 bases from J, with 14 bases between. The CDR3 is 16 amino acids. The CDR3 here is CASSQGQGIGGNTIYF. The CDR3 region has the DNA TGCGCCAGCAGCCAAGGGCAGGGGATAGGAGGAAACACCATATATTTT.

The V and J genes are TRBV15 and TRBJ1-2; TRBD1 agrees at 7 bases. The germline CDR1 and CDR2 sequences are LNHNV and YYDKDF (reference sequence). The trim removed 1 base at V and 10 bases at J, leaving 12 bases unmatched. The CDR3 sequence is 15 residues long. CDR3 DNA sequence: TGTGCCACCAGCAGAGCCCCGACAGGGTCTCAGGCCTACACCTTC. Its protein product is CATSRAPTGSQAYTF.

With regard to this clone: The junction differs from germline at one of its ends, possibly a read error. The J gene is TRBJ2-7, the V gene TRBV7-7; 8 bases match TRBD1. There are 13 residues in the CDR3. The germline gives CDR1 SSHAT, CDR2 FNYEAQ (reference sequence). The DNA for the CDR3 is TGTGCTAGCAGCCCCGACAGGGGTAACGAGCAGTACTTC. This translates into CASSPDRGNEQYF.

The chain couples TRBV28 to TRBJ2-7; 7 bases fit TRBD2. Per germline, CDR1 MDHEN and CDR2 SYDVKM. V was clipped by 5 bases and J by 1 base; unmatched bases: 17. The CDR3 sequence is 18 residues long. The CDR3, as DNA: TGTGCCAGCAGTCCGTCCGTTCTTGGGGAGGGCCTTTCCTACGAGCAGTACTTC. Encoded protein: CASSPSVLGEGLSYEQYF.

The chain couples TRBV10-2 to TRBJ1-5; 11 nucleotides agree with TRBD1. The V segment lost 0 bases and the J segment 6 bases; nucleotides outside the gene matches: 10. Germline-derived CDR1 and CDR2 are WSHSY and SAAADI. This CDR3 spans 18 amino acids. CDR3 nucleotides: TGCGCCAGCAGTGAGTCCGATCCCACCGGGACAGGGGGTCAGCCCCAGCATTTT. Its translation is CASSESDPTGTGGQPQHF.